These 24 T cell receptor beta chains originate from one sample sequenced in a study of T cells after yellow fever vaccination. TCRdb processed the 5' RACE reads anew with MiXCR; each CDR3 protein has one entry. The sample records over 25,000 distinct CDR3 sequences, 10% to 13% being singletons. This sample comprised PBMCs, either bulk or a sorted T-cell subset (CD4+, CD8+, memory, or dextramer-sorted; not recorded which), obtained less than 16 days after the first yellow fever vaccination. The source is a man younger than 35 who received the YFV17D yellow fever vaccine.

Regarding this clonotype: A much larger clone lies one base from this, so it may be a read error. The V call is TRBV18, the J call TRBJ2-5, with D unclear. This CDR3 contains 12 residues. CDR1 and CDR2 from the germline V gene are KGHSH and LQKENI. CDR3 sequence (DNA): TGTGCCAGCTCAAAGCAACAAGAGACCCAGCACTTC. This codes for CASSKQQETQHF.

This clonotype was detected many times. This rearrangement joins TRBV2 to TRBJ2-5, with 8 positions matching TRBD1. The V and J ends lost 7 bases and 5 bases, in that order; junction bases with no gene match: 6. The V gene's germline CDR1 is SNHLY and CDR2 FYNNEI. The CDR3 length is 13 residues. The DNA of the CDR3 is TGTGCCAGCACCATGGACAGGGTGGAGACCCAGTACTTC. Amino acid sequence: CASTMDRVETQYF.

This clonotype has at least ten counts. The CDR3 region is CASSPGLAGQETQYF. The CDR3 DNA reads TGTGCCAGCAGCCCGGGACTAGCGGGGCAAGAGACCCAGTACTTC. V is TRBV11-2 and J is TRBJ2-5; 13 bases agree with TRBD2. Germline CDR1 SGHAT, CDR2 FQNNGV. The CDR3 totals 15 residues. J lost 2 bases, V lost 5 bases, and 2 bases had no gene match.

This clonotype was seen repeatedly, ten times or more. CDR3 bases: TGCGCCAGCAGCCGAGGACTCCTCGACTACGAGCAGTACGTC. It encodes CASSRGLLDYEQYV. This chain links TRBV4-3 with TRBJ2-7; a possible D gene is TRBD2 (5 bases). This CDR3 spans 14 amino acids. Germline loops: CDR1 LGHNA, CDR2 YSLEER. Trimming left V 4 bases short and J 3 bases short, with 13 bases between.

This clonotype has at least ten counts. The gene calls are TRBV15 and TRBJ1-4; no definite D call. V was shortened by 2 bases and J by 0 bases, with 10 bases between the two germline ends. Germline CDR1 reads LNHNV; CDR2 reads YYDKDF (reference sequence). This CDR3 spans 16 amino acids. The CDR3 DNA reads as TGTGCCACCAGCAGAAAGCCTGGGGCAACTAATGAAAAACTGTTTTTT. Translated, it gives CATSRKPGATNEKLFF.

This clonotype was found a few times. The chain has TRBV6-5 and TRBJ1-6; D might be TRBD1 (5 bases). CDR1 and CDR2 (germline): MNHEY, SVGAGI. CDR3 size: 14 residues. V lost 7 bases to trimming and J lost 2 bases, with 9 bases between them. In DNA form, the CDR3 reads TGTGCCAGCAACGGGGGGACCTATAATTCACCCCTCCACTTT. The encoded protein is CASNGGTYNSPLHF.

There are many counts of this clonotype. The chain combines TRBV30 with TRBJ2-5; D is perhaps TRBD2 (7 bases). V was clipped by 3 bases and J by 5 bases, with 19 bases between them. This CDR3 has 15 residues. From germline, CDR1 is GTSNPN and CDR2 SVGIG (reference sequence). The CDR3 is CAWSLTGGLLETQYF. The CDR3 DNA sequence: TGTGCCTGGAGCCTTACGGGGGGCCTACTGGAGACCCAGTACTTC.

The rearrangement uses TRBV5-1 and TRBJ2-7, with 10 nucleotides matching TRBD1. Germline CDR1 and CDR2: SGHRS and YFSETQ. The CDR3 covers 15 residues. With V trimmed by 9 bases and J by 5 bases, 14 bases remained unmatched. This chain's CDR3 is CANRPQRQGADEQYF. The CDR3 DNA follows: TGCGCCAACCGCCCCCAGAGACAGGGGGCCGACGAGCAGTACTTC.

This clonotype was found many times. V and J are TRBV6-1 and TRBJ1-2; D call uncertain. CDR3 length equals 13 residues. V lost 6 bases and J lost 4, with 12 bases in between. Germline CDR1 reads MNHNS; CDR2 reads SASEGT. The CDR3 region has the DNA TGTGCCAGCAGGCCCCGGGCTAGCTATGGCTACACCTTC. It is translated as CASRPRASYGYTF.

This clonotype was seen at least ten times. In nucleotides, the CDR3 is TGCAGTGCTAGAAGTTCAGGGGGGCCGGGTGAGCAGTTCTTC. Protein sequence: CSARSSGGPGEQFF. The chain is built from TRBV20-1 and TRBJ2-1; perhaps TRBD1 as D (7 bases). CDR1 and CDR2 from the germline V gene are DFQATT and SNEGSKA (reference sequence). The length of the CDR3 is 14 residues. Trimming stripped 2 bases from V and 9 bases from J, with 17 bases between.

This clonotype has at least ten counts. This chain uses TRBV29-1 with TRBJ2-3, with a weak D call TRBD1 (6 bases). The length of the CDR3 is 14 residues. Germline CDR1 SQVTM, CDR2 ANQGSEA. Here the CDR3 DNA reads TGCGGCGGCCGCAGGGGCGTTGGAACAGATACGCAGTATTTT. Translating gives CGGRRGVGTDTQYF.

At least ten counts were recorded for this clonotype. V and J are TRBV12-3 or TRBV12-4 and TRBJ1-5, with TRBD1 matching 9 bases. This CDR3 region has 15 residues. V shed 3 bases and J 6 bases; nucleotides not matched to a gene: 6. CDR3 region: CASSFRQGDGQPQHF. CDR3 sequence (DNA): TGTGCCAGCAGTTTCAGACAGGGGGACGGTCAGCCCCAGCATTTT.

This clonotype was observed many times. The chain uses TRBV6-5 and TRBJ1-6; D gene unclear. From germline, CDR1 is MNHEY and CDR2 SVGAGI. This CDR3 has 14 residues. V was pared by 5 bases and J by 7 bases, with 12 bases between. CDR3 bases: TGTGCCAGCAGTGCTGAGGGAGCCAATTCACCCCTCCACTTT. Its protein is CASSAEGANSPLHF.

Regarding this clonotype: Since a much larger clone is just one base distant, this may be a read error. The V call is TRBV20-1, the J call TRBJ1-1, with 7 bases lining up with TRBD1. After removal of 8 bases from V and 4 bases from J, the junction contained 13 bases not matched to a gene. The germline gives CDR1 DFQATT, CDR2 SNEGSKA (reference sequence). This CDR3 region has 14 residues. CDR3 sequence: CSSPNPQGPTEAFF. In DNA form, the CDR3 reads TGCAGTTCCCCAAATCCACAGGGGCCCACTGAAGCTTTCTTT.

This clonotype was seen many times. The rearrangement joins TRBV12-3 or TRBV12-4 to TRBJ1-5; D is ambiguous. The CDR3 is made up of 14 amino acids. V shed 7 bases and J shed 0 bases, with 10 bases lying between them. The CDR3 protein is CASTNINSNQPQHF. The CDR3 DNA reads as TGTGCCAGCACCAACATCAATAGCAATCAGCCCCAGCATTTT.

This clonotype was seen repeatedly, ten times or more. The chain combines TRBV18 with TRBJ1-1; TRBD1 is a possible D gene (6 bases). The CDR3 spans 15 residues. CDR1 KGHSH and CDR2 LQKENI come from the germline V gene. V lost 0 bases, J lost 5 bases, and 13 bases lay in between. This CDR3 reads CASSPPRGRATEAFF. The DNA for the CDR3 is TGTGCCAGCTCACCACCGCGGGGGCGTGCGACTGAAGCTTTCTTT. Full variable domain (rest looked up from reference TRBV18 and TRBJ1-1): NAGVMQNPRHLVRRRGQEARLRCSPMKGHSHVYWYRQLPEEGLKFMVYLQKENIIDESGMPKERFSAEFPKEGPSILRIQQVVRGDSAAYFCASSPPRGRATEAFFGQGTRLTVV.

At least ten counts were recorded for this clonotype. This chain links TRBV7-9 with TRBJ2-3, with D possibly TRBD1 on 6 matching bases. Germline V gene lookup returns CDR1 SEHNR and CDR2 FQNEAQ (reference sequence). The CDR3 covers 12 residues. Trimming removed 2 bases from V and 6 bases from J, with 6 bases in between. The CDR3 region is CASSLQGDTQYF. CDR3 nucleotides: TGTGCCAGCAGCTTACAGGGGGATACGCAGTATTTT.

This chain joins TRBV19 and TRBJ1-1, with D unclear. This CDR3 comprises 14 residues. The V gene lost 9 bases and the J gene lost 1 base, with 15 bases spanning the gap. Germline V lookup: CDR1 LNHDA, CDR2 SQIVND (reference sequence). The CDR3 nucleotides read TGTGCCAGCACCTCGGGTTTTGGGAACACTGAAGCTTTCTTT. Translated: CASTSGFGNTEAFF. Using reference TRBV19 and TRBJ1-1 for the parts outside the CDR3, the full variable domain is DGGITQSPKYLFRKEGQNVTLSCEQNLNHDAMYWYRQDPGQGLRLIYYSQIVNDFQKGDIAEGYSVSREKKESFPLTVTSAQKNPTAFYLCASTSGFGNTEAFFGQGTRLTVV.

As for this clonotype: This clone may be a read error of a much larger clone one base away. The rearrangement links TRBV19 to TRBJ2-1; no definite D call. Between the trimmed V and J ends, which lost 5 bases and 4 bases, there was a span of 12 bases. Germline CDR1 and CDR2: LNHDA and SQIVND (reference sequence). This CDR3 contains 14 residues. The CDR3 nucleotides are TGTGCCAGTAGTGACCCTGGGTCTTACAATGAGCAGTTCTTC. Protein product: CASSDPGSYNEQFF.

This clonotype appeared many times. V usage is TRBV4-2 and J usage is TRBJ1-5; D is unclear. In germline, CDR1 is LGHNA, CDR2 YNFKEQ. Trimming took 5 bases from V and 0 from J, leaving 8 bases between them. CDR3 size: 14 residues. The CDR3 is CASSSDSSNQPQHF. In DNA, the CDR3 is TGTGCCAGCAGCTCTGACTCTAGCAATCAGCCCCAGCATTTT.

At least ten counts were recorded for this clonotype. This chain uses TRBV6-5 with TRBJ2-3; 11 nucleotides line up with TRBD2. The germline CDR1 and CDR2 sequences are MNHEY and SVGAGI. This CDR3 contains 14 residues. The ends lost 6 bases at V and 1 base at J; junction bases unmatched: 0. This chain's CDR3 is CASRTSGGTDTQYF. The CDR3 coding sequence is TGTGCCAGCAGGACTAGCGGGGGCACAGATACGCAGTATTTT.

In this sample, this clonotype turned up many times. The chain has TRBV20-1 and TRBJ2-3; D is undetermined. CDR1 is DFQATT and CDR2 is SNEGSKA in the germline V gene (reference sequence). V was cut by 0 bases and J by 6 bases, with 16 bases left in between. This CDR3 comprises 15 residues. For the CDR3, the DNA is TGCAGTGCTAGAGATCGGCTTTCTCCCCCGGATACGCAGTATTTT. As protein: CSARDRLSPPDTQYF.

About this clonotype: A single base separates this from a much larger clone, so it may be a read error. This chain links TRBV6-4 with TRBJ2-3, with TRBD1 matching 7 bases. The V segment lost 3 bases and the J segment 4 bases; nucleotides outside the gene matches: 7. The CDR3 covers 15 residues. Per the germline V gene, CDR1 is MRHNA and CDR2 is SNTAGT. CDR3 DNA sequence: TGTGCCAGCAGTGAAACCGAGGGGGCCGCAGATACGCAGTATTTT. Translated, it gives CASSETEGAADTQYF.

In its sample, this clonotype was seen many times. The genes are TRBV29-1 and TRBJ2-7; perhaps TRBD1 as D (5 bases). The germline CDR1 and CDR2 sequences are SQVTM and ANQGSEA. Trimming removed 4 bases from V and 3 bases from J, with 13 bases in between. The CDR3 contains 13 residues. The CDR3 here is CSVAPGINYEQYF. The CDR3 DNA follows: TGCAGCGTTGCGCCAGGGATCAACTACGAGCAGTACTTC.